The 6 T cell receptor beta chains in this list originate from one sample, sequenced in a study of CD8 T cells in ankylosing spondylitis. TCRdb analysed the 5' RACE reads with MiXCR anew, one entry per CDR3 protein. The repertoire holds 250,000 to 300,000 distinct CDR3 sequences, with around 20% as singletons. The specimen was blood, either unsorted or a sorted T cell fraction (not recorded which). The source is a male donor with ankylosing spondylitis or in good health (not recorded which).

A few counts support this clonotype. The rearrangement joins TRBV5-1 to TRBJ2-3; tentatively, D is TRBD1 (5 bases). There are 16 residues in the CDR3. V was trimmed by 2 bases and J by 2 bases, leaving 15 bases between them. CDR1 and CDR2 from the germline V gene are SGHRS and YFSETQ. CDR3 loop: CASSFLSRVITDTQYF. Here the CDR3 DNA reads TGCGCCAGCAGCTTCCTAAGCAGGGTGATCACAGATACGCAGTATTTT.

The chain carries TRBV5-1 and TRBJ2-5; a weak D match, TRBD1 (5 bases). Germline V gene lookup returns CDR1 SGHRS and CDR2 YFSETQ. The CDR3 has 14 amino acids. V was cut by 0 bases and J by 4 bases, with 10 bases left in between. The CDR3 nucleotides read TGCGCCAGCAGCTTGGGGGGCCGTGGAGAGACCCAGTACTTC. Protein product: CASSLGGRGETQYF.

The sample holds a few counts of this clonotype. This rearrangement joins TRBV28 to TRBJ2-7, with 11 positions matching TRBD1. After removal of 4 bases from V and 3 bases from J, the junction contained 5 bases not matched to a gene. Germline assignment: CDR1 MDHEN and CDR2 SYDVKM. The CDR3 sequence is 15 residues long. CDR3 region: CASSSGQGGGYEQYV. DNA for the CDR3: TGTGCCAGCAGTTCGGGACAGGGGGGCGGCTACGAGCAGTACGTC.

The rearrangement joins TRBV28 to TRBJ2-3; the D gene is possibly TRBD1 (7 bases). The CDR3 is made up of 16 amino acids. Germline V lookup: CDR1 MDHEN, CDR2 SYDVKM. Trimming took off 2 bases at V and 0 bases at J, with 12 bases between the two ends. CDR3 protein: CASSLIQGGSTDTQYF. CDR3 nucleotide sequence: TGTGCCAGCAGTTTAATCCAGGGGGGTAGCACAGATACGCAGTATTTT.

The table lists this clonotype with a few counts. The CDR3 sequence: CASSQVEGNEQFF. The CDR3 DNA is TGTGCCAGCAGCCAAGTCGAGGGAAATGAGCAGTTCTTC. The V call is TRBV3-1, the J call TRBJ2-1, with D maybe TRBD2 (5 bases). Trimming removed 1 base from V and 7 bases from J, with 8 bases in between. CDR1 and CDR2 from the germline V gene are LGHDT and YNNKEL (reference sequence). The CDR3 sequence is 13 residues long.

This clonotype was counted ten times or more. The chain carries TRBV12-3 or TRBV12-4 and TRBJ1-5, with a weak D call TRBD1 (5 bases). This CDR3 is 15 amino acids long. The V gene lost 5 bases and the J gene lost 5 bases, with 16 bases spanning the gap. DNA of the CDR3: TGTGCCAGCAGTCCCCAGGGTGCCGCGGATCAGCCCCAGCATTTT. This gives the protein CASSPQGAADQPQHF.